This passage covers 29 T cell receptor beta chains from one sample sequenced in a study of T-cell reconstitution after alpha-beta-depleted transplantation in children. Unique molecular identifiers featured in how the TCRbeta library was prepared. TCRdb fed the PCR reads into MiXCR, producing one record per CDR3 protein. The sample lists about 610,000 distinct CDR3 sequences, more than 9% seen once, with about 4% in the top ten. The sample in question was PBMCs from the stem cell graft donor, obtained from the stem cell graft. These TCRs come from a human donor who donated a stem cell graft to a child with acute myeloid leukemia.

CDR3 bases: TGTGCCAGCAGCTGGCGGGTTTCGAACACCGGGGAGCTGTTTTTT. This codes for CASSWRVSNTGELFF. The chain carries TRBV6-2 or TRBV6-3 and TRBJ2-2; a weak D match, TRBD2 (5 bases). The ends were cut back, 6 bases at V and 0 bases at J, with 11 bases in the middle. Germline-derived CDR1 and CDR2 are MNHEY and SVGEGT. The CDR3 loop spans 15 amino acids.

This clonotype was seen many times. This rearrangement joins TRBV25-1 to TRBJ1-1; 8 bases agree with TRBD1. Germline V CDR1 and CDR2: MGHDK, SYGVNS. V shed 5 bases and J 5 bases; nucleotides not matched to a gene: 10. The length of the CDR3 is 15 residues. In nucleotides, the CDR3 is TGTGCCAGCAGTTCTGCACAGGGGGATTCGACTGAAGCTTTCTTT. This translates into CASSSAQGDSTEAFF.

In its sample, this clonotype was seen many times. V is TRBV12-3 or TRBV12-4 and J is TRBJ2-1; 7 positions agree with TRBD2. The CDR3 is made up of 15 amino acids. J lost 9 bases, V lost 1 base, and 9 bases had no gene match. DNA of the CDR3: TGTGCCAGCAGTTTAGAGCTAGCGGAGGGGCGTGAGCAGTTCTTC. Its protein product is CASSLELAEGREQFF.

This clonotype was seen ten or more times. This rearrangement joins TRBV20-1 to TRBJ2-3; tentative D call: TRBD2 (5 bases). Germline loops: CDR1 DFQATT, CDR2 SNEGSKA (reference sequence). V was pared by 4 bases and J by 4 bases, with 18 bases between. The CDR3 has 15 amino acids. The CDR3 DNA reads TGCAGTGCTACCCCTAGCAGCGCACAAGCAGATACGCAGTATTTT. It yields the protein CSATPSSAQADTQYF.

This clonotype was observed a few times. The chain carries TRBV4-2 and TRBJ2-5, with TRBD2 matching 9 bases. Germline values: CDR1 LGHNA, CDR2 YNFKEQ. The CDR3 covers 17 residues. V lost 2 bases to trimming and J lost 3 bases; unmatched junction nucleotides: 10. The CDR3 loop reads CASSQKPGRLAEETQYF. The CDR3, as DNA: TGTGCCAGCAGCCAAAAACCGGGGAGACTAGCGGAAGAGACCCAGTACTTC.

The chain uses TRBV28 and TRBJ2-7, with 9 bases aligning to TRBD2. Looked up from germline, CDR1 is MDHEN and CDR2 is SYDVKM. The ends lost 6 bases at V and 3 bases at J; junction bases unmatched: 9. The CDR3 is 15 amino acids. As DNA, the CDR3 is TGTGCCAGCAGCCTCCGGACAGCGGGGGGCTACGAGCAGTACTTC. Amino acids: CASSLRTAGGYEQYF.

As for this clonotype: The germline gene is not matched at one end of the junction; a read error may be the cause. The chain has TRBV27 and TRBJ1-2; 9 bases match TRBD1. CDR1 is MNHEY, CDR2 SMNVEV, per germline (reference sequence). The CDR3 has 15 amino acids. The CDR3 region is CASKPGTGPIYGYIF. CDR3 nucleotide sequence: TGTGCCAGCAAACCGGGGACAGGGCCCATCTATGGCTACATCTTC.

The rearrangement links TRBV20-1 to TRBJ1-5; no reliable D call. Trimming pared 7 bases from V and 0 bases from J, leaving 10 bases between. This CDR3 is built from 13 residues. Germline V gene lookup returns CDR1 DFQATT and CDR2 SNEGSKA (reference sequence). Here the CDR3 DNA reads TGCAGTGGCGCAGACTATAGCAATCAGCCCCAGCATTTT. Protein product: CSGADYSNQPQHF.

This clonotype was picked up many times. The chain joins TRBV10-3 to TRBJ2-5, with D possibly being TRBD1 (5 bases). CDR1 is ENHRY and CDR2 is SYGVKD in the germline V gene. The CDR3 covers 15 residues. Trimming took off 0 bases at V and 5 bases at J, with 13 bases between the two ends. The CDR3 region has the DNA TGTGCCATCAGTGAGTCGGGTCAGGGTGCGGAGACCCAGTACTTC. Its protein product is CAISESGQGAETQYF.

This clonotype was detected ten times or more. The chain combines TRBV20-1 with TRBJ2-5, with TRBD2 matching over 7 bases. Trimming at V came to 1 base and at J to 4 bases, leaving 6 bases not matched to a gene. Germline V gene sequence: CDR1 DFQATT, CDR2 SNEGSKA (reference sequence). The CDR3 runs 14 residues. The CDR3 spells CSARAGGDRETQYF. CDR3 nucleotides: TGCAGTGCTAGAGCGGGAGGCGACCGAGAGACCCAGTACTTC.

The chain joins TRBV6-4 to TRBJ1-2; perhaps TRBD1 as D (5 bases). This CDR3 has 15 amino acids. The V gene lost 2 bases and the J gene lost 2 bases, with 12 bases spanning the gap. CDR1 is MRHNA, CDR2 SNTAGT, per germline. CDR3 bases: TGTGCCAGCAGTGACACCCGAGAGGGGAACTATGGCTACACCTTC. Protein product: CASSDTREGNYGYTF.

This clonotype was found a few times. The chain carries TRBV5-1 and TRBJ2-7; 7 bases are a match to TRBD2. CDR1 is SGHRS and CDR2 is YFSETQ in the germline V gene. CDR3 length equals 15 residues. The junction had 7 bases not matched to a gene; V was cut back by 0 bases and J by 4 bases. CDR3 sequence: CASSLEPSGKYEQYF. The CDR3 DNA reads TGCGCCAGCAGCTTGGAGCCTAGCGGCAAATACGAGCAGTACTTC.

This chain joins TRBV7-2 and TRBJ2-3; 8 bases match TRBD1. The CDR3 is 15 amino acids. The V gene end was trimmed by 3 bases and the J gene end by 3 bases; junction bases not matched to a gene: 5. CDR1 and CDR2 from the germline V gene are SGHTA and FQGNSA. The chain's CDR3 is CASSFGQGLTDTQYF. The CDR3 coding sequence is TGTGCCAGCAGCTTCGGACAGGGATTAACAGATACGCAGTATTTT. The whole variable domain, filled in from reference TRBV7-2 and TRBJ2-3, reads GAGVSQSPSNKVTEKGKDVELRCDPISGHTALYWYRQSLGQGLEFLIYFQGNSAPDKSGLPSDRFSAERTGGSVSTLTIQRTQQEDSAVYLCASSFGQGLTDTQYFGPGTRLTVL.

With respect to this clonotype: One end of the junction is discordant with germline, which a read error may explain. This chain uses TRBV11-2 with TRBJ2-1; 13 nucleotides match TRBD2. This CDR3 region has 19 residues. Germline assignment: CDR1 SGHAT and CDR2 FQNNGV. This CDR3 is CASSFLSGTSGTSDNEQFF. The CDR3 region has the DNA TGTGCCAGCAGCTTCCTGTCCGGGACTAGCGGGACCTCCGACAATGAGCAGTTCTTC.

This clonotype has a handful of counts. The rearrangement joins TRBV2 to TRBJ1-4; no definite D call. CDR3 length equals 16 residues. V was clipped by 6 bases and J by 0 bases, with 14 bases between them. Looked up from germline, CDR1 is SNHLY and CDR2 is FYNNEI. DNA of the CDR3: TGTGCCAGCAGGAGGGTCTCGGGGACAACTAATGAAAAACTGTTTTTT. This gives the protein CASRRVSGTTNEKLFF.

Of note for this clonotype: A much larger clone lies a single base off, so this may be a read error. Because the CDR3 is missing its conserved closing phenylalanine or tryptophan, this is likely a read error. The genes are TRBV7-3 and TRBJ1-1; D remains unclear. The germline V gene encodes CDR1 SGHTA and CDR2 FQGTGA. The CDR3 consists of 13 residues. V was pared by 5 bases and J by 2 bases, with 9 bases between. The CDR3 protein is CASSPRVNTEAFC. The CDR3 DNA sequence: TGTGCCAGCAGCCCCCGCGTCAACACTGAAGCTTTCTGT.

V gene TRBV20-1 combines with J gene TRBJ1-5; weak D call: TRBD1 (5 bases). The CDR3 has 15 residues. Germline V CDR1 and CDR2: DFQATT, SNEGSKA (reference sequence). The V end lost 3 bases, the J end lost 4 bases, and 16 bases lay between the germline ends. This chain's CDR3 is CSASGSGGQNQPQHF. CDR3 nucleotide sequence: TGCAGTGCTAGTGGATCCGGCGGACAAAATCAGCCCCAGCATTTT.

This clonotype was seen a handful of times. The chain is built from TRBV5-1 and TRBJ2-7; either TRBD1 or TRBD2 may fit D (5 bases each). The CDR3 loop spans 15 amino acids. CDR1 is SGHRS, CDR2 YFSETQ, per germline. Trimming took off 0 bases at V and 5 bases at J, with 15 bases between the two ends. CDR3 bases: TGCGCCAGCAGCTTGGAAATGGGACGGGCCCACGAGCAGTACTTC. Translated, it gives CASSLEMGRAHEQYF.

V is TRBV7-9 and J is TRBJ1-3, with a tentative D call TRBD1 (6 bases). The CDR3 runs to 14 residues. Germline-derived CDR1 and CDR2 are SEHNR and FQNEAQ (reference sequence). Trimming removed 5 bases from V and 0 bases from J, with 8 bases in between. The CDR3 sequence is CASSKQGSGNTIYF. The CDR3 bases are TGTGCCAGCAGCAAACAGGGCTCTGGAAACACCATATATTTT.

This chain links TRBV7-3 with TRBJ2-1; maybe TRBD2 (5 bases). Germline values: CDR1 SGHTA, CDR2 FQGTGA. The CDR3 totals 11 residues. Trimming took off 5 bases at V and 9 bases at J, with 8 bases between the two ends. CDR3 residues: CASSAGVEQFF. CDR3 coding DNA: TGTGCCAGCAGCGCGGGTGTTGAGCAGTTCTTC. Supplemented by reference TRBV7-3 and TRBJ2-1, the full variable domain reads GAGVSQTPSNKVTEKGKYVELRCDPISGHTALYWYRQSLGQGPEFLIYFQGTGAADDSGLPNDRFFAVRPEGSVSTLKIQRTERGDSAVYLCASSAGVEQFFGPGTRLTVL.

This clonotype came up many times. The chain has TRBV12-3 or TRBV12-4 and TRBJ2-2; 14 bases are a match to TRBD2. The CDR3 is made up of 16 amino acids. V shed 8 bases, J shed 5 bases, and the junction held 7 bases outside the gene matches. In nucleotides, the CDR3 is TGTGCCAGCGGCGGGACTAGCGGGAGATCGACCGGGGAGCTGTTTTTT. Translated: CASGGTSGRSTGELFF.

In its sample, this clonotype was seen many times. The rearrangement uses TRBV9 and TRBJ2-5; maybe TRBD2 (6 bases). V lost 0 bases and J 1 base, leaving 13 bases between the germline ends. The CDR3 totals 16 residues. The V gene's germline CDR1 is SGDLS and CDR2 YYNGEE. This CDR3 is CASSVGVAAPQETQYF. CDR3 sequence (DNA): TGTGCCAGCAGCGTAGGGGTAGCGGCCCCCCAAGAGACCCAGTACTTC.

DNA for the CDR3: TGCAGCGGCGGGGGTAGCGGGACATACACCGGGGAGCTGTTTTTT. Encoded protein: CSGGGSGTYTGELFF. The rearrangement joins TRBV29-1 to TRBJ2-2; TRBD2 aligns across 8 bases. V lost 7 bases and J lost 3; bases outside the gene matches: 10. Germline CDR1 reads SQVTM; CDR2 reads ANQGSEA. The CDR3 runs 15 residues.

This clonotype was seen only a few times. The chain uses TRBV12-3 or TRBV12-4 and TRBJ2-7; 8 positions agree with TRBD1. V trimming: 8 bases; J trimming: 3 bases; junction bases outside the gene matches: 12. The CDR3 runs to 15 residues. CDR3 in amino acids: CASGGTGLRSYEQYF. The CDR3, as DNA: TGTGCCAGCGGCGGGACAGGCCTTAGGAGCTACGAGCAGTACTTC.

This clonotype has more than one count but fewer than ten. The chain combines TRBV7-9 with TRBJ2-7; D is ambiguous. The CDR3 covers 12 residues. The ends were cut back, 1 base at V and 8 bases at J, with 9 bases in the middle. The germline CDR1 and CDR2 sequences are SEHNR and FQNEAQ (reference sequence). Written as DNA, the CDR3 is TGTGCCAGCAGCTTAGGCGATGGAAAGCAGTACTTC. The encoded protein is CASSLGDGKQYF.

V and J are TRBV5-1 and TRBJ2-5; D not certain. This CDR3 is built from 14 residues. V was cut by 0 bases and J by 4 bases, with 10 bases left in between. Germline V lookup: CDR1 SGHRS, CDR2 YFSETQ. The CDR3 loop is CASSLDGIPETQYF. Here the CDR3 DNA reads TGCGCCAGCAGCTTGGATGGGATCCCAGAGACCCAGTACTTC.

This clonotype was picked up a small number of times. This sequence joins TRBV20-1 and TRBJ2-3; 7 bases are a match to TRBD2. Germline CDR1 DFQATT, CDR2 SNEGSKA (reference sequence). V was clipped by 6 bases and J by 3 bases; unmatched bases: 6. This CDR3 spans 13 amino acids. The CDR3 here is CSAAGLQTDTQYF. The CDR3, as DNA: TGCAGTGCCGCGGGACTACAAACAGATACGCAGTATTTT.

The chain couples TRBV5-6 to TRBJ2-7; D possibly matches TRBD1 or TRBD2 (5 bases each). Per the germline V gene, CDR1 is SGHDT and CDR2 is YYEEEE. Trimming cost V 3 bases and J 2 bases, with 15 bases left between them. CDR3 length: 15 residues. The CDR3 DNA follows: TGTGCCAGCAGCTCTCCGGGACGTAGGACCTACGAGCAGTACTTC. As protein: CASSSPGRRTYEQYF.

This clonotype has a count of ten or more. The chain has TRBV28 and TRBJ2-3; D is perhaps TRBD1 (5 bases). Per germline, CDR1 MDHEN and CDR2 SYDVKM. The CDR3 is 15 residues long. The germline V and J ends were trimmed by 5 bases and 2 bases, with 14 bases remaining between them. The CDR3 protein is CASSLDRALTDTQYF. The CDR3 coding sequence is TGTGCCAGCAGTCTTGACAGAGCCCTCACAGATACGCAGTATTTT.